A selection of T cell receptor beta chains follows, all from one sample in a study of cytomegalovirus exposure and HLA in healthy donors. Clones were read by immunoSEQ multiplex PCR, and TCRdb kept only the in-frame ones, dropping some. The sample carries about 130,000 clones, 70% to 90% recorded once. The source material was PBMCs. The source is a boy younger than 18 in good health and CMV-seronegative. CDR3s include the opening cysteine and the closing phenylalanine or tryptophan. Fields, in order: J gene, V gene, clone size, CDR3 protein. Size tells how often a clone was seen (once, few, many) or the class of an expanded clone, and some rows leave it out.

TRBJ1-3 | TRBV4-1 | NA | CASSQNRAASGNTIYF
TRBJ2-1 | TRBV6-1 | NA | CASSTPGQGAGEQFF
TRBJ1-2 | TRBV19 | NA | CASSPRQENYGYTF
TRBJ1-4 | TRBV5-4 | NA | CASSLEQGTNEKLFF
TRBJ2-2 | TRBV5-1 | NA | CASSLTDIKAGELFF
TRBJ1-1 | TRBV27 | once | CASSLFHSLNTEAFF
TRBJ1-2 | TRBV4-2 | NA | CASSQDLGQGGYTF
TRBJ1-2 | TRBV27 | NA | CASSPRGGGYTF
TRBJ2-5 | TRBV5-4 | NA | CASSPRGGGGGETQYF
TRBJ1-2 | TRBV12-5 | NA | CASGSDLANYGYTF
TRBJ2-2 | TRBV4-1 | NA | CASSQGSGNTGELFF
TRBJ2-1 | TRBV5-1 | NA | CASSWTGNEQFF
TRBJ2-7 | TRBV7-9 | NA | CASSALGSPLDGEQYF
TRBJ2-1 | TRBV18 | NA | CASSLRTSGFERGEQFF
TRBJ2-7 | TRBV6-5 | NA | CASSYSTGASYEQYF
TRBJ2-2 | TRBV5-1 | NA | CASSGGTTTGELFF
TRBJ2-7 | TRBV27 | NA | CASSYASGGAYEQYF
TRBJ1-1 | TRBV23-1 | NA | CASSQRDRPTLNTEAFF
NA | TRBV5-6 | NA | CASSAGTNYEQYF
TRBJ2-3 | TRBV5-6 | NA | CASSQGLYTQYF
TRBJ1-4 | TRBV7-2 | few | CASSSDRNNHEKLFF
TRBJ2-7 | TRBV15 | NA | CATSRDVWGQSFSYEQYF
TRBJ1-1 | TRBV20-1 | NA | CSASGISEAFF
TRBJ1-2 | TRBV9 | NA | CASSVGQGAGGYTF
TRBJ2-7 | TRBV7-9 | NA | CSSSLYAGVSYEQYF
TRBJ1-5 | TRBV28 | NA | CASSLQKTGTHGAQHF
TRBJ1-2 | TRBV29-1 | NA | CSVWRTVYGYTF
TRBJ2-3 | TRBV27 | NA | CASSVLAGAVDTQYF
TRBJ1-2 | TRBV27 | NA | CASSPRTGPPPDGYTF
TRBJ2-7 | TRBV4-3 | NA | CASSQGQAYEQYF
TRBJ1-2 | TRBV6-6 | NA | CASSSQGALNYGYTF
TRBJ2-5 | TRBV7-2 | NA | CASSLGQGERETQYF
TRBJ2-5 | TRBV7-9 | NA | CASSLGTSGGQETQYF
TRBJ2-7 | TRBV29-1 | NA | CSVQTGASYEQYF
TRBJ2-5 | TRBV7-9 | NA | CASRSAYRGETQYF